The subject of this entry is one T cell receptor (beta chain). Its antigen is unidentified. The trim removed 3 bases at V and 7 bases at J, leaving 7 bases unmatched. This CDR3 is built from 16 residues. Germline CDR1 reads SGHRS; CDR2 reads YFSETQ. The data stem from a study of cytomegalovirus exposure and HLA in healthy donors. Background on the study: Early on, a data release was issued that held 80 million to 90 million unique TCRs from HLA-typed donors. Study outcomes and limitations: Most of the TCR beta V segments (in an earlier analysis) were productive either about 87% or about 30% of the time. A later look showed TCR association rates differing by HLA locus, highest for DRB1 and lowest for HLA-C.

Primers: 60 Vbeta forward and 13 Jbeta reverse. Using immunoSEQ multiplex PCR, the repertoire was profiled, and TCRdb retains in-frame clones only, with some absent. The sample consists of around 140,000 clones, less than 85% of them appearing once. The clonotype comes from a middle-aged man in good health and CMV-seronegative. The rearrangement uses TRBV5-1 and TRBJ2-1; 13 bases match TRBD2. Material for sequencing was PBMCs. The DNA for the CDR3 is TGCGCCAGCAGCTGCCGGACTAGCGGGAGTAGGAATGAGCAGTTCTTC. This translates into CASSCRTSGSRNEQFF.